The 13 T cell receptor beta chains given below trace back to one sample, sequenced in a study of blood T cell repertoires in COVID-19. Assay: immunoSEQ multiplex PCR; the TCRdb copy retains only in-frame clones and omits some. There are about 110,000 clones in the sample; 86% occur only once, and roughly 4% lies in the top ten. Material for sequencing was peripheral blood. The receptors were gathered from a man aged 35-49 years with acute or convalescent COVID-19.

This clone was seen a single time. V gene TRBV2 combines with J gene TRBJ1-2; TRBD1 matches 7 bases. V lost 6 bases, J lost 3 bases, and 4 bases stayed unmatched. This CDR3 comprises 13 residues. CDR1 is SNHLY and CDR2 is FYNNEI in the germline V gene. This CDR3 reads CASREQGHYGYTF. DNA for the CDR3: TGTGCCAGCAGGGAACAGGGGCACTATGGCTACACCTTC.

The V and J genes are TRBV21-1 and TRBJ1-2; no check of the table's D call, TRBD1, against the DNA was made. TRBV21-1 is a pseudogene segment. The CDR3 sequence is 15 residues long. CDR3 coding DNA: TGTGCCAGCAGCAAAGCCCCTAACAGGGTAGGGGGCTACACCTTC. Translating it yields CASSKAPNRVGGYTF.

This clone was seen once. The chain combines TRBV10-3 with TRBJ2-3, with 8 bases fitting TRBD1. The junction had 5 bases not matched to a gene; V was cut back by 1 base and J by 5 bases. CDR3 size: 15 residues. The germline V gene encodes CDR1 ENHRY and CDR2 SYGVKD. The CDR3 here is CAISEYRGNQDTQYF. In DNA, the CDR3 is TGTGCCATCAGTGAGTACAGGGGGAATCAAGATACGCAGTATTTT.

V gene TRBV30 combines with J gene TRBJ1-2; unclear D gene. CDR1 GTSNPN and CDR2 SVGIG come from the germline V gene (reference sequence). The CDR3 consists of 13 residues. The V gene lost 6 bases and the J gene lost 2 bases, with 13 bases spanning the gap. This CDR3 is CACWGGGNYGYTF. The CDR3 DNA sequence: TGTGCCTGCTGGGGTGGAGGGAACTATGGCTACACCTTC.

This chain connects TRBV25-1 to TRBJ2-1, with 7 bases lining up with TRBD1. Per the germline V gene, CDR1 is MGHDK and CDR2 is SYGVNS. V was clipped by 3 bases and J by 9 bases; unmatched bases: 8. This CDR3 is built from 14 residues. The DNA of the CDR3 is TGTGCCAGCAGTGAGGGCAGGGGGTTTGTTGAGCAGTTCTTC. It encodes CASSEGRGFVEQFF. The full variable domain, completed using reference TRBV25-1 and TRBJ2-1, is EADIYQTPRYLVIGTGKKITLECSQTMGHDKMYWYQQDPGMELHLIHYSYGVNSTEKGDLSSESTVSRIRTEHFPLTLESARPSHTSQYLCASSEGRGFVEQFFGPGTRLTVL.

The sample holds one count of this clone. V and J are TRBV5-6 and TRBJ1-4; possible D gene TRBD1, 6 bases. Germline CDR1 SGHDT, CDR2 YYEEEE. V lost 4 bases and J 7 bases, leaving 17 bases between the germline ends. The CDR3 is 15 amino acids. Here the CDR3 reads CASSHGQSGSEKLFF. The CDR3 DNA is TGTGCCAGCAGCCACGGACAGTCAGGAAGTGAAAAACTGTTTTTT.

V is TRBV30 and J is TRBJ1-5, with TRBD1 matching over 10 bases. Per germline, CDR1 GTSNPN and CDR2 SVGIG (reference sequence). V was clipped by 4 bases and J by 4 bases; unmatched bases: 1. The CDR3 extends over 13 amino acids. CDR3 nucleotide sequence: TGTGCCTGGAAGGGACAGGGGAATCAGCCCCAGCATTTT. This encodes CAWKGQGNQPQHF.

By sample share, this clone is medium-sized (0.01 to 0.1%). The chain recombines TRBV5-6 with TRBJ1-6; TRBD1 matches 9 bases. J was trimmed by 10 bases and V by 4 bases; bases with no gene match: 9. Germline CDR1 and CDR2: SGHDT and YYEEEE. This CDR3 spans 15 amino acids. The CDR3 bases are TGTGCCAGCAGCCCCCTGGACAGGGGCGAATCACCCCTCCACTTT. Residues: CASSPLDRGESPLHF.

The V call is TRBV19, the J call TRBJ2-2, with TRBD2 identical over 7 bases. This CDR3 has 16 residues. Germline-derived CDR1 and CDR2 are LNHDA and SQIVND (reference sequence). The ends lost 5 bases at V and 4 bases at J; junction bases unmatched: 10. The CDR3 region is CASSPGGLSGTGELFF. Here the CDR3 DNA reads TGTGCCAGTAGTCCTGGGGGACTATCAGGCACCGGGGAGCTGTTTTTT.

The rearrangement links TRBV30 to TRBJ1-4; no firm D call. V lost 5 bases to trimming and J lost 5 bases, with 12 bases between them. Germline CDR1 is GTSNPN and CDR2 is SVGIG (reference sequence). The CDR3 is 13 amino acids. The CDR3 nucleotides read TGTGCCTGGGGCCGGGTTCCCAATGAAAAACTGTTTTTT. Its translation is CAWGRVPNEKLFF.

The chain carries TRBV7-2 and TRBJ2-7; 7 nucleotides agree with TRBD1. Germline V lookup: CDR1 SGHTA, CDR2 FQGNSA. The length of the CDR3 is 16 residues. With V trimmed by 5 bases and J by 1 base, 11 bases remained unmatched. CDR3 sequence reads: CASSLRSGQSSYEQYF. CDR3 nucleotide sequence: TGTGCCAGCAGCCTCCGATCGGGACAGTCATCCTACGAGCAGTACTTC.

The chain employs TRBV4-2 and TRBJ2-2; possible D gene TRBD2, 6 bases. This CDR3 comprises 16 residues. V lost 8 bases and J lost 2, with 18 bases in between. Germline CDR1 is LGHNA and CDR2 is YNFKEQ. CDR3 residues: CASQGGSRENTGELFF. CDR3 bases: TGTGCCAGCCAAGGAGGGTCGCGGGAAAACACCGGGGAGCTGTTTTTT.

The genes are TRBV6-5 and TRBJ1-1, with D possibly being TRBD1 (5 bases). V lost 4 bases and J 1 base, leaving 10 bases between the germline ends. Germline V gives CDR1 MNHEY, CDR2 SVGAGI. The CDR3 covers 14 residues. The CDR3 DNA sequence: TGTGCCAGCAGTTCACCCGGACAGAACACTGAAGCTTTCTTT. Translated: CASSSPGQNTEAFF.